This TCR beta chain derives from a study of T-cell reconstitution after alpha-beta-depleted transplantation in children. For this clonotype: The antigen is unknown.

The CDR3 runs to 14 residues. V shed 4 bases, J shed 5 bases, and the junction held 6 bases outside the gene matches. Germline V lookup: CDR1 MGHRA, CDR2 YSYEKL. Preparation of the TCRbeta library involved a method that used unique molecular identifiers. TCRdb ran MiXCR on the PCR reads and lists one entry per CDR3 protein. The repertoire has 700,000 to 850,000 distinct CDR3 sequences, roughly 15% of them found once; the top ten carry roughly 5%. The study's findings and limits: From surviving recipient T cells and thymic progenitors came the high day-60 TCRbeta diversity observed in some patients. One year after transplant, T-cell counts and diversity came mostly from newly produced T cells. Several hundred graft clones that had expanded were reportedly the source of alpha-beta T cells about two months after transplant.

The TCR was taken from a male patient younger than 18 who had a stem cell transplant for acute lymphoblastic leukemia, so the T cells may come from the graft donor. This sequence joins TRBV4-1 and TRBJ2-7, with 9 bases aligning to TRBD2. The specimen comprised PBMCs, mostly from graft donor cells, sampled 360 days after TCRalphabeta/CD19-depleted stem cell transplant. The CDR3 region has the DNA TGCGCCAGCAGCCGCGGGGGGGCGGGGGACGAGCAGTACTTC. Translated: CASSRGGAGDEQYF.